This T cell receptor (beta chain) was recorded in a study of T cells in Graves' hyperthyroidism and ophthalmopathy. Trimming took 2 bases from V and 5 from J, leaving 7 bases between them. Germline-derived CDR1 and CDR2 are SGDLS and YYNGEE. The length of the CDR3 is 12 residues. General study results and limits: In blood, most of the thyroid clonotypes expanded above 0.001 were also present.

This clonotype was seen many times. Its specificity is not known. Amplification targeted TCR beta CDR3 regions from RNA transcripts. The HTBI set primed first-round TCR CDR3 RT-PCR. TCRdb processed the multiplex PCR reads anew with MiXCR; each CDR3 protein has one entry. This table has 500,000 to 600,000 distinct CDR3 sequences, roughly 17% appearing once. The chain uses TRBV9 and TRBJ2-5, with D perhaps matching TRBD2 (5 bases). The clonotype comes from a woman between 18 and 29 years old with Graves' hyperthyroidism. What was sequenced was blood. CDR3 loop: CASSVTGETQYF. In DNA form, the CDR3 reads TGTGCCAGCAGCGTTACGGGGGAGACCCAGTACTTC.